What follows are 17 T cell receptor beta chains derived from one specimen sequenced in a study of Graves' ophthalmopathy and Graves' hyperthyroidism. Researchers took RNA transcripts and amplified TCR beta CDR3 regions from them. Following a first-round RT-PCR that used HTBI primers, a second-round multiplex PCR was carried out. One entry per CDR3 protein, called by TCRdb with MiXCR from the multiplex PCR reads. The repertoire holds approximately 700,000 distinct CDR3 sequences, 40% seen once, with 40% to 55% in the top ten. The sequencing sample was made of peripheral blood. These receptors were collected from an adult man with Graves' ophthalmopathy.

The chain's CDR3 is CASSQIGRGSAYEQYF. CDR3 nucleotides: TGTGCCAGCAGTCAGATCGGGCGGGGCTCGGCCTACGAGCAGTACTTC. The chain joins TRBV6-6 to TRBJ2-7; the D gene is possibly TRBD2 (6 bases). Trimming pared 5 bases from V and 2 bases from J, leaving 19 bases between. The CDR3 has 16 residues. Germline V gene data show CDR1 as MNHNY and CDR2 as SVGAGI (reference sequence).

V gene TRBV29-1 combines with J gene TRBJ2-7; a weak D match, TRBD2 (6 bases). Trimming pared 8 bases from V and 0 bases from J, leaving 8 bases between. Germline CDR1 SQVTM, CDR2 ANQGSEA. The CDR3 sequence is 11 residues long. CDR3 nucleotide sequence: TGCAGCCACGGGGGCTCCTACGAGCAGTACTTC. It encodes CSHGGSYEQYF.

This clonotype was seen only a few times. This chain joins TRBV12-3 or TRBV12-4 and TRBJ1-1; D might be TRBD1 (5 bases). Trimming took 5 bases from V and 5 from J, leaving 12 bases between them. This CDR3 comprises 13 residues. This chain's CDR3 is CASSSRVLTEAFF. The DNA of the CDR3 is TGTGCCAGCAGTAGCAGGGTGCTGACTGAAGCTTTCTTT.

This CDR3 reads CASSLQGLYYEQYF. The CDR3 coding sequence is TGTGCCAGCAGCTTACAGGGGTTGTACTACGAGCAGTACTTC. The chain recombines TRBV25-1 with TRBJ2-7, with 7 nucleotides matching TRBD1. The germline V gene has CDR1 MGHDK and CDR2 SYGVNS. J was trimmed by 3 bases and V by 6 bases; bases with no gene match: 8. The CDR3 sequence is 14 residues long.

This chain links TRBV20-1 with TRBJ2-5, with D possibly matching TRBD2 (6 bases). The ends were cut back, 5 bases at V and 3 bases at J, with 19 bases in the middle. Germline V gene lookup returns CDR1 DFQATT and CDR2 SNEGSKA (reference sequence). The CDR3 is made up of 15 amino acids. The CDR3 DNA follows: TGCAGTGCTCTAGGCGGGACGGATCAAAAAGAGACCCAGTACTTC. Translated, it gives CSALGGTDQKETQYF.

This clonotype was seen a handful of times. The chain links TRBV5-8 to TRBJ2-5; D may be TRBD1 (6 bases). Between the trimmed V and J ends, which lost 2 bases and 4 bases, there was a span of 18 bases. The CDR3 is 16 amino acids. CDR1 is SGHTS and CDR2 is YDEGEE in the germline V gene. The CDR3 DNA reads TGTGCCAGCAGCTTTGTCGGGTTTACAGGGTCAGAGACCCAGTACTTC. Translated, it gives CASSFVGFTGSETQYF.

This clonotype was picked up many times. CDR3 region: CASSIRWGTASGNTIYF. In nucleotides, the CDR3 is TGTGCCAGCAGCATTAGGTGGGGGACAGCCTCTGGAAACACCATATATTTT. The chain joins TRBV7-8 to TRBJ1-3, with 7 bases matching TRBD1. The ends lost 5 bases at V and 0 bases at J; junction bases unmatched: 10. CDR3 length equals 17 residues. Germline CDR1 reads SGHVS; CDR2 reads FQNEAQ. The variable domain in full, completed from reference TRBV7-8 and TRBJ1-3, reads GAGVSQSPRYKVAKRGQDVALRCDPISGHVSLFWYQQALGQGPEFLTYFQNEAQLDKSGLPSDRFFAERPEGSVSTLKIQRTQQEDSAVYLCASSIRWGTASGNTIYFGEGSWLTVV.

This clonotype was recorded at least ten times. V gene TRBV15 combines with J gene TRBJ1-2; D gene unclear. There are 13 residues in the CDR3. Trimming removed 0 bases at V and 3 bases at J, with 5 bases between. Germline V lookup: CDR1 LNHNV, CDR2 YYDKDF (reference sequence). The CDR3 reads CATSRDEDYGYTF. As DNA, the CDR3 is TGTGCCACCAGCAGAGATGAGGACTATGGCTACACCTTC.

As to this clonotype: This may be a read error, as it is one base from a much larger clone. The chain employs TRBV5-5 and TRBJ1-5, with TRBD1 identical over 7 bases. Trimming took 3 bases from V and 2 from J; bases not matched to a gene: 5. This CDR3 has 15 residues. Germline CDR1 SGHKS, CDR2 YYEKEE (reference sequence). CDR3 sequence (DNA): TGTGCCAGCAGCTGTGACAGGGATGGCAATCAGCCCCAGCATTTT. Residues: CASSCDRDGNQPQHF.

The chain is built from TRBV10-3 and TRBJ2-5; D might be TRBD1 (6 bases). The CDR3 loop spans 13 amino acids. V was pared by 10 bases and J by 2 bases, with 14 bases between. Germline CDR1 and CDR2: ENHRY and SYGVKD. CDR3 in amino acids: CASRGRVQETQYF. The CDR3 DNA reads as TGTGCCAGCAGGGGCAGGGTACAAGAGACCCAGTACTTC.

J is TRBJ2-7 and V is TRBV7-6; 8 nucleotides align to TRBD2. Germline V gene lookup returns CDR1 SGHVS and CDR2 FNYEAQ. CDR3 length: 14 amino acids. J gave up 4 bases and V 5 bases, and 7 bases lay outside the gene matches. The CDR3 loop reads CASSPPGGIYEQYF. Here the CDR3 DNA reads TGTGCCAGCAGCCCCCCGGGAGGGATTTACGAGCAGTACTTC.

This clonotype was recorded a few times. The gene calls are TRBV29-1 and TRBJ1-4; 8 nucleotides agree with TRBD1. CDR1 SQVTM and CDR2 ANQGSEA come from the germline V gene. V shed 6 bases, J shed 4 bases, and the junction held 10 bases outside the gene matches. CDR3 size: 15 residues. The CDR3 bases are TGCAGCGTAGGGCAAGGGGGACAGGATAATGAAAAACTGTTTTTT. It yields the protein CSVGQGGQDNEKLFF.

The CDR3 sequence: CASSSGATLMNTEAFF. CDR3 in DNA: TGCGCCAGCAGCTCCGGGGCCACGTTGATGAACACTGAAGCTTTCTTT. This chain connects TRBV5-1 to TRBJ1-1; D is possibly TRBD1 (5 bases). Trimming removed 3 bases from V and 0 bases from J, with 15 bases in between. Per the germline V gene, CDR1 is SGHRS and CDR2 is YFSETQ. The CDR3 extends over 16 amino acids.

The rearrangement uses TRBV10-3 and TRBJ1-1; D perhaps matches TRBD1 (6 bases). Trimming took off 3 bases at V and 6 bases at J, with 14 bases between the two ends. This CDR3 comprises 14 residues. CDR1 is ENHRY and CDR2 is SYGVKD in the germline V gene. The CDR3 region has the DNA TGTGCCATCAGTGACTACGAGGGGGTCGCTGAAGCTTTCTTT. Translating gives CAISDYEGVAEAFF.

This clonotype was counted a few times. This chain links TRBV7-3 with TRBJ2-6; D may be TRBD1 or TRBD2 (5 bases each). CDR1 and CDR2 (germline): SGHTA, FQGTGA. Trimming stripped 5 bases from V and 4 bases from J, with 18 bases between. There are 17 residues in the CDR3. The CDR3 loop reads CASSPAGGGLGANVLTF. Written as DNA, the CDR3 is TGTGCCAGCAGCCCCGCTGGGGGTGGCTTGGGGGCCAACGTCCTGACTTTC.

The chain links TRBV5-1 to TRBJ2-5; tentatively, D is TRBD2 (6 bases). Trimming removed 0 bases at V and 0 bases at J, with 15 bases between. The length of the CDR3 is 17 residues. Germline loops: CDR1 SGHRS, CDR2 YFSETQ. CDR3 protein: CASSLGNSAGNQETQYF. CDR3 nucleotide sequence: TGCGCCAGCAGCTTGGGTAACAGTGCGGGGAACCAAGAGACCCAGTACTTC. The variable domain in full, with the rest retrieved from reference TRBV5-1 and TRBJ2-5, is KAGVTQTPRYLIKTRGQQVTLSCSPISGHRSVSWYQQTPGQGLQFLFEYFSETQRNKGNFPGRFSGRQFSNSRSEMNVSTLELGDSALYLCASSLGNSAGNQETQYFGPGTRLLVL.

This clonotype was found a few times. The chain combines TRBV24-1 with TRBJ2-6, with TRBD1 as a possible D gene (5 bases). Germline V gene data show CDR1 as KGHDR and CDR2 as SFDVKD. V was shortened by 1 base and J by 0 bases, with 12 bases between the two germline ends. The CDR3 length is 18 residues. In DNA, the CDR3 is TGTGCCACCAGTGATTTCACAGGACCCAGCTCTGGGGCCAACGTCCTGACTTTC. This gives the protein CATSDFTGPSSGANVLTF.